This T cell receptor (beta chain) originates from a study of Tregs in tolerant kidney transplant recipients. Unstimulated Tregs (CD4+CD25+CD127-) and CD4+CD25- non-Tregs were sorted from PBMCs. The table came from immunoSEQ multiplex PCR; TCRdb's copy has only in-frame clones and leaves some out. The sample includes more than 60,000 clones, roughly nine tenths seen only once; the top ten take about 0.36%. The receptor was isolated from a human donor who received a combined kidney and bone marrow transplant. The specimen was CD4+ T cells from blood, collected before the transplant.

CDR3 loop: CSARQQETQYF. For the CDR3, the DNA is TGCAGTGCTAGACAACAAGAGACCCAGTACTTC. This chain uses TRBV20-1 with TRBJ2-5, with no clear D. The germline V gene has CDR1 DFQATT and CDR2 SNEGSKA (reference sequence). The CDR3 spans 11 residues. Trimming took 2 bases from V and 2 from J, leaving 3 bases between them.